This T cell receptor (beta chain) was documented in a study of regulatory T cells in long-lasting Graves disease. About the research overall: More than 5 years of antithyroid drugs with positive TSH receptor antibodies defined persistent Graves' disease.

Building the TCR beta libraries relied on iRepertoire HTBI primers, and CDR3 regions underwent Arm-PCR. TCRdb recomputed calls from the multiplex PCR reads with MiXCR, one row per CDR3 protein. Seen here are 650,000 to 850,000 distinct CDR3 sequences, about 30% observed once, and the top ten hold roughly 46%. Trimming stripped 7 bases from V and 4 bases from J, with 17 bases between. From germline, CDR1 is SEHNR and CDR2 FQNEAQ (reference sequence). CDR3 length: 14 amino acids. Time point described: persistent/refractory GD, antithyroid drugs over 5 years with positive TRAb. Isolated PBMC RNA provided the starting material for the TCR library.

Sequenced here: peripheral blood mononuclear cells (PBMCs), sampled when the disease was refractory, from a patient treated with antithyroid drugs. The chain couples TRBV7-9 to TRBJ2-7; D not resolved. The TCR originated in a female donor with Graves disease. The CDR3 loop is CASTLAGLPYEQYF. As DNA, the CDR3 is TGTGCCAGCACCCTGGCAGGCCTCCCTTACGAGCAGTACTTC.